Listed below are T cell receptor beta chains from one sample, sequenced in a study of blood T cell repertoires in COVID-19. Using immunoSEQ multiplex PCR, the repertoire was profiled, and TCRdb retains in-frame clones only, with some absent. The sample includes about 310,000 clones, about nine tenths seen only once; the top ten take 8% to 9%. Sequencing was carried out using PBMCs or T cells enriched from blood (not recorded which). The receptors originated from a woman between 18 and 30 years old who had recovered from COVID-19. CDR3s include the opening cysteine and the closing phenylalanine or tryptophan. A D gene is named only where the DNA matches it firmly.

v_gene: TRBV9; j_gene: TRBJ2-7; d_gene: TRBD2; len: 14; CDR3aa: CASSVAGGFYEQYF
v_gene: TRBV5-4; j_gene: TRBJ2-5; d_gene: TRBD1; len: 14; CDR3aa: CASSLQGIVETQYF
v_gene: TRBV14; j_gene: TRBJ2-5; d_gene: TRBD1; len: 13; CDR3aa: CASSPIRGETQYF
v_gene: TRBV6-5; j_gene: TRBJ1-2; d_gene: TRBD1; len: 13; CDR3aa: CASKDRGPYGYTF
v_gene: TRBV3-1/TRBV3-2; j_gene: TRBJ1-4; d_gene: NA; len: 16; CDR3aa: CASSQDGAQIYEKLFF
v_gene: TRBV11-2; j_gene: TRBJ2-3; d_gene: TRBD2; len: 16; CDR3aa: CASSQISGGTTDTQYF
v_gene: TRBV12-3/TRBV12-4; j_gene: TRBJ2-7; d_gene: NA; len: 12; CDR3aa: CASSFRVHEQYF
v_gene: TRBV6-5; j_gene: TRBJ2-1; d_gene: NA; len: 16; CDR3aa: CASSYSSISSYNEQFF
v_gene: TRBV5-1; j_gene: TRBJ1-1; d_gene: NA; len: 15; CDR3aa: CASRRTSWTNTEAFF
v_gene: TRBV10-3; j_gene: TRBJ2-1; d_gene: TRBD1; len: 13; CDR3aa: CATGTGAGNEQFF
v_gene: TRBV15; j_gene: TRBJ2-2; d_gene: NA; len: 15; CDR3aa: CATSRDFVNTGELFF
v_gene: TRBV4-1; j_gene: TRBJ1-4; d_gene: NA; len: 16; CDR3aa: CASSQHSGPSLEKLFF
v_gene: TRBV28; j_gene: TRBJ2-7; d_gene: TRBD1; len: 15; CDR3aa: CASTPQGAVDYEQYF
v_gene: TRBV19; j_gene: TRBJ2-7; d_gene: TRBD2; len: 15; CDR3aa: CASSTMGRGYYEQYF
v_gene: TRBV19; j_gene: TRBJ1-2; d_gene: NA; len: 14; CDR3aa: CASTSLDRYYGYTF
v_gene: TRBV28; j_gene: TRBJ1-5; d_gene: TRBD1; len: 18; CDR3aa: CASSLRGRTGKGNQPQHF
v_gene: TRBV7-9; j_gene: TRBJ1-4; d_gene: NA; len: 18; CDR3aa: CASSLAREGRGTNEKLFF
v_gene: TRBV7-2; j_gene: TRBJ2-2; d_gene: TRBD1; len: 15; CDR3aa: CASSFTYTGVGELFF
v_gene: TRBV24-1; j_gene: TRBJ2-1; d_gene: TRBD1; len: 13; CDR3aa: CATSEDRGYEQFF
v_gene: TRBV4-3; j_gene: TRBJ1-4; d_gene: NA; len: 13; CDR3aa: CASSQDTGEKLFF
v_gene: TRBV30; j_gene: TRBJ2-3; d_gene: TRBD2; len: 13; CDR3aa: CAWAGVDTDTQYF